This T cell receptor beta chain was captured in a study of a mutant IDH1 vaccine in newly diagnosed glioma. Study-wide context: Treated patients, averaging around 40 years, were around 62% male and approximately 38% female.

The time point was: baseline, week 1 (first vaccination visit). Treatment meaning: pre-vaccination baseline after standard-of-care therapy. Generated by immunoSEQ multiplex PCR, the TCRdb table keeps only in-frame clones and is missing some. The sample has around 33,000 clones, around 80% seen once. This TCR derives from a man in his fifties or sixties with glioma. Some clones in this sample may be carry-over from other donors' samples. This material consisted of peripheral blood mononuclear cells (PBMCs), taken from a glioma patient treated with radiotherapy, temozolomide or both.

CDR3 coding DNA: TGTGCCAGCCTCGGCCAGGGTTCAGAGACCCAGTACTTC. It translates to CASLGQGSETQYF. The V gene is TRBV2, the J gene TRBJ2-5; tentatively, D is TRBD1 (5 bases). The germline gives CDR1 SNHLY, CDR2 FYNNEI. The CDR3 is 13 amino acids. Trimming stripped 8 bases from V and 4 bases from J, with 14 bases between.